A single sample gave rise to the 25 T cell receptor beta chains below, sequenced in a study of blood T cell repertoires in COVID-19. Libraries were prepared by immunoSEQ multiplex PCR; TCRdb keeps only in-frame clonotypes and omits some of them. The table shows 150,000 to 200,000 clones, with 85% to 90% occurring only once. Source material: peripheral blood. Receptors originate from a woman aged 80 or older in a cohort sampled during active or convalescent COVID-19.

This clone came up a few times. This chain joins TRBV30 and TRBJ2-2; tentatively, D is TRBD2 (6 bases). This CDR3 spans 13 amino acids. Germline CDR1 reads GTSNPN; CDR2 reads SVGIG (reference sequence). Between the trimmed V and J ends, which lost 3 bases and 6 bases, there was a span of 11 bases. The CDR3 DNA reads as TGTGCCTGGAGCGACTGGGGGGCCGGGGAGCTGTTTTTT. It specifies CAWSDWGAGELFF.

This clone came up once. V and J are TRBV11-3 and TRBJ2-3; D is possibly TRBD2 (5 bases). The CDR3 covers 19 residues. Trimming removed 1 base at V and 2 bases at J, with 22 bases between. Germline V CDR1 and CDR2: SGHNT, YENEEA. The CDR3, as DNA: TGTGCCAGCAGCTTAGGGATTTGGGCAGCGGATAAAATCACAGATACGCAGTATTTT. Translated: CASSLGIWAADKITDTQYF.

The rearrangement links TRBV4-3 to TRBJ1-4; 7 bases are shared with TRBD1. Trimming took 2 bases from V and 4 from J; bases not matched to a gene: 4. Germline CDR1 and CDR2: LGHNA and YSLEER. This CDR3 is built from 15 residues. The CDR3 DNA reads as TGCGCCAGCAGCCAAATCGGGACAGATAATGAAAAACTGTTTTTT. It specifies CASSQIGTDNEKLFF.

J is TRBJ1-5 and V is TRBV2; weak D call: TRBD1 (6 bases). This CDR3 spans 13 amino acids. From germline, CDR1 is SNHLY and CDR2 FYNNEI. Trimming removed 11 bases from V and 6 bases from J, with 17 bases in between. The CDR3 spells CAGGGLSSQPQHF. Written as DNA, the CDR3 is TGTGCCGGGGGGGGGCTTTCCAGTCAGCCCCAGCATTTT.

The J gene is TRBJ2-1, the V gene TRBV15; TRBD2 matches 9 bases. Germline assignment: CDR1 LNHNV and CDR2 YYDKDF (reference sequence). The CDR3 contains 15 residues. V gave up 8 bases and J gave up 7 bases; unmatched junction bases: 12. The CDR3 DNA follows: TGTGCCACCCGGGGAGTTAGCGGGAGTCAAAATGAGCAGTTCTTC. Amino acid sequence: CATRGVSGSQNEQFF.

V and J are TRBV19 and TRBJ1-1; tentative D call: TRBD1 (6 bases). Germline CDR1 LNHDA, CDR2 SQIVND (reference sequence). The germline V and J ends were trimmed by 1 base and 7 bases, with 7 bases remaining between them. This CDR3 has 12 residues. The CDR3 DNA sequence: TGTGCCAGTAGTATAGGAGGGGGTGAAGCTTTCTTT. This gives the protein CASSIGGGEAFF. Full variable domain (rest looked up from reference TRBV19 and TRBJ1-1): DGGITQSPKYLFRKEGQNVTLSCEQNLNHDAMYWYRQDPGQGLRLIYYSQIVNDFQKGDIAEGYSVSREKKESFPLTVTSAQKNPTAFYLCASSIGGGEAFFGQGTRLTVV.

This chain uses TRBV19 with TRBJ2-1; TRBD2 agrees at 12 bases. V dropped 4 bases and J dropped 0; count of bases not matched to a gene: 7. The CDR3 spans 18 residues. The germline V gene has CDR1 LNHDA and CDR2 SQIVND (reference sequence). CDR3 in amino acids: CASSTRATSGSSYNEQFF. In DNA form, the CDR3 reads TGTGCCAGTAGTACCCGAGCGACTAGCGGGAGCTCCTACAATGAGCAGTTCTTC.

The chain combines TRBV7-2 with TRBJ1-5; 7 bases are a match to TRBD1. The CDR3 runs 14 residues. Trimming at V came to 4 bases and at J to 8 bases, leaving 8 bases not matched to a gene. Per the germline V gene, CDR1 is SGHTA and CDR2 is FQGNSA. The CDR3 reads CASSSTGVYEPQHF. CDR3 coding DNA: TGTGCCAGCAGCTCAACAGGGGTTTATGAGCCCCAGCATTTT. Drawing the rest from reference TRBV7-2 and TRBJ1-5, the complete variable domain is GAGVSQSPSNKVTEKGKDVELRCDPISGHTALYWYRQSLGQGLEFLIYFQGNSAPDKSGLPSDRFSAERTGGSVSTLTIQRTQQEDSAVYLCASSSTGVYEPQHFGDGTRLSIL.

The rearrangement uses TRBV28 and TRBJ2-2; D is unresolved. The CDR3 totals 12 residues. Germline assignment: CDR1 MDHEN and CDR2 SYDVKM. With 7 bases removed from V and 2 bases from J, the gap between germline ends came to 5 bases. The CDR3 sequence is CASTSNTGELFF. In nucleotides, the CDR3 is TGTGCCAGCACTTCCAACACCGGGGAGCTGTTTTTT.

This clone was observed once. The chain carries TRBV6-5 and TRBJ2-5, with a weak D call TRBD1 (6 bases). Germline V lookup: CDR1 MNHEY, CDR2 SVGAGI. V lost 10 bases to trimming and J lost 2 bases, with 14 bases between them. CDR3 length equals 13 residues. CDR3 sequence (DNA): TGTGCCATCTTACCCACAGGGCAAGAGACCCAGTACTTC. This gives the protein CAILPTGQETQYF.

This clone was observed a single time. The V gene is TRBV10-2, the J gene TRBJ2-2; TRBD1 aligns across 7 bases. The CDR3 is made up of 13 amino acids. Trimming took 8 bases from V and 7 from J; bases not matched to a gene: 7. Per germline, CDR1 WSHSY and CDR2 SAAADI. The CDR3, as DNA: TGCGCCAGCCGCGACAGGGCCGGCGGGGAGCTGTTTTTT. Translation: CASRDRAGGELFF.

The chain couples TRBV10-3 to TRBJ2-2; 10 bases align to TRBD1. V was clipped by 6 bases and J by 5 bases; unmatched bases: 6. This CDR3 is built from 15 residues. CDR1 ENHRY and CDR2 SYGVKD come from the germline V gene. CDR3 sequence reads: CAISATGGLTGELFF. DNA for the CDR3: TGTGCCATCAGCGCGACAGGGGGCCTGACCGGGGAGCTGTTTTTT.

The chain employs TRBV23-1 and TRBJ2-7, with TRBD1 matching 7 bases. TRBV23-1 is assigned to the ORF class and has an uncertain function. The junction had 3 bases not matched to a gene; V was cut back by 6 bases and J by 1 base. CDR3 size: 13 residues. The CDR3 sequence is CASSGTESYEQYV. CDR3 coding DNA: TGCGCCAGCAGCGGGACAGAATCCTACGAGCAGTACGTC.

The gene calls are TRBV5-6 and TRBJ1-1; D is perhaps TRBD1 (5 bases). Deletions cut 3 bases from V and 2 bases from J, with 17 bases between. The CDR3 covers 16 residues. Germline V gene data show CDR1 as SGHDT and CDR2 as YYEEEE. The CDR3 sequence: CASSSRARTLNTEAFF. Here the CDR3 DNA reads TGTGCCAGCAGCTCCAGGGCCCGGACACTAAACACTGAAGCTTTCTTT. Complete variable domain (other parts from reference TRBV5-6 and TRBJ1-1): DAGVTQSPTHLIKTRGQQVTLRCSPKSGHDTVSWYQQALGQGPQFIFQYYEEEERQRGNFPDRFSGHQFPNYSSELNVNALLLGDSALYLCASSSRARTLNTEAFFGQGTRLTVV.

The rearrangement uses TRBV6-2 or TRBV6-3 and TRBJ2-2, with 7 positions matching TRBD1. J was trimmed by 3 bases and V by 0 bases; bases with no gene match: 7. This CDR3 comprises 17 residues. CDR1 and CDR2 from the germline V gene are MNHEY and SVGEGT. In DNA, the CDR3 is TGTGCCAGCAGTTACTCGGTAACAGGGGTAGACACCGGGGAGCTGTTTTTT. Protein product: CASSYSVTGVDTGELFF.

This sequence joins TRBV7-8 and TRBJ2-7; 9 nucleotides line up with TRBD1. J was trimmed by 2 bases and V by 5 bases; bases with no gene match: 13. There are 17 residues in the CDR3. From germline, CDR1 is SGHVS and CDR2 FQNEAQ. In DNA form, the CDR3 reads TGTGCCAGCAGCCCCAGGACAGGGGTTCTCCTTGCCTACGAGCAGTACTTC. Encoded protein: CASSPRTGVLLAYEQYF. The whole variable domain, filled in from reference TRBV7-8 and TRBJ2-7, reads GAGVSQSPRYKVAKRGQDVALRCDPISGHVSLFWYQQALGQGPEFLTYFQNEAQLDKSGLPSDRFFAERPEGSVSTLKIQRTQQEDSAVYLCASSPRTGVLLAYEQYFGPGTRLTVT.

The DNA of the CDR3 is TGTGCCAGCAGCCTCTCCCACCTTGGCGGGGTACTATTGGATACGCAGTATTTT. Protein sequence: CASSLSHLGGVLLDTQYF. The rearrangement links TRBV3-1 (or the pseudogene TRBV3-2) to TRBJ2-3; maybe TRBD2 (6 bases). Germline loops: CDR1 LGHDT, CDR2 YNNKEL (reference sequence). The CDR3 consists of 18 residues. The V end lost 4 bases, the J end lost 6 bases, and 26 bases lay between the germline ends.

The chain combines TRBV5-6 with TRBJ2-2; maybe TRBD2 (6 bases). V lost 5 bases to trimming and J lost 2 bases, with 13 bases between them. The CDR3 totals 15 residues. Germline CDR1 SGHDT, CDR2 YYEEEE. CDR3 loop: CASRSPGLNTGELFF. In DNA, the CDR3 is TGTGCCAGCAGGTCACCGGGACTTAACACCGGGGAGCTGTTTTTT.

This sequence joins TRBV18 and TRBJ1-2, with 7 nucleotides matching TRBD1. The ends lost 3 bases at V and 5 bases at J; junction bases unmatched: 6. Germline CDR1 reads KGHSH; CDR2 reads LQKENI. CDR3 size: 14 residues. The CDR3 bases are TGTGCCAGCTCACCCGCGACAGGGTCTTATGGCTACACCTTC. Translated: CASSPATGSYGYTF. Variable domain in full (rest from reference TRBV18 and TRBJ1-2): NAGVMQNPRHLVRRRGQEARLRCSPMKGHSHVYWYRQLPEEGLKFMVYLQKENIIDESGMPKERFSAEFPKEGPSILRIQQVVRGDSAAYFCASSPATGSYGYTFGSGTRLTVV.

This clone showed up just once. This chain connects TRBV7-2 to TRBJ2-3; 9 positions match TRBD2. CDR3 size: 15 residues. With 1 base clipped from V and 8 bases from J, the junction kept 7 bases outside the gene matches. Germline V gives CDR1 SGHTA, CDR2 FQGNSA. The CDR3 is CASSLGLAGLGTQYF. The CDR3 DNA reads TGTGCCAGCAGCTTAGGGCTAGCGGGGTTGGGTACGCAGTATTTT.

The DNA of the CDR3 is TGTGCCAGCAGTCGCTTTACTAGCGGGGGGCACTCCTACGAGCAGTACTTC. Encoded protein: CASSRFTSGGHSYEQYF. The J gene is TRBJ2-7, the V gene TRBV28; TRBD2 aligns across 12 bases. J lost 0 bases, V lost 5 bases, and 8 bases had no gene match. The CDR3 covers 17 residues. Germline-derived CDR1 and CDR2 are MDHEN and SYDVKM.

This chain connects TRBV7-2 to TRBJ1-2; the match to TRBD1 covers 8 bases. Germline CDR1 is SGHTA and CDR2 is FQGNSA. V shed 6 bases, J shed 6 bases, and the junction held 6 bases outside the gene matches. This CDR3 has 13 residues. The CDR3 nucleotides read TGTGCCAGCAGTGGACAGGGAGGGGATGGCTACACCTTC. Its protein is CASSGQGGDGYTF.

This sequence joins TRBV11-3 and TRBJ1-3; D is ambiguous. The CDR3 runs to 16 residues. In germline, CDR1 is SGHNT, CDR2 YENEEA. V lost 3 bases to trimming and J lost 0 bases, with 12 bases between them. The CDR3 region is CASSFSRSSSGNTIYF. The CDR3 bases are TGTGCCAGCAGCTTCAGCAGGTCAAGCTCTGGAAACACCATATATTTT.

V usage is TRBV5-6 and J usage is TRBJ1-2, with TRBD1 as a possible D gene (6 bases). This CDR3 has 14 residues. Germline lookup yields CDR1 SGHDT and CDR2 YYEEEE. The V gene lost 4 bases and the J gene lost 5 bases, with 15 bases spanning the gap. The DNA of the CDR3 is TGTGCCAGCAGCATAGGACAGCCCGGGTATGGCTACACCTTC. Translated: CASSIGQPGYGYTF.

DNA of the CDR3: TGCGCCAGCAGCTCTTATGGGGGGGCCGACACCGGGGAGCTGTTTTTT. Translation gives CASSSYGGADTGELFF. This chain connects TRBV5-1 to TRBJ2-2, with a tentative D call TRBD2 (7 bases). Deletions cut 3 bases from V and 3 bases from J, with 15 bases between. Per the germline V gene, CDR1 is SGHRS and CDR2 is YFSETQ. The CDR3 runs to 16 residues.